The 19 T cell receptor beta chains listed next were all sequenced from one sample in a study of CD8+ T cells in alopecia areata. Following RNA extraction, reverse transcription yielded cDNA that acted as the sequencing template. This table comes from immunoSEQ multiplex PCR, and its TCRdb copy is limited to in-frame clones, with some not included. This sample has approximately 100,000 clones; around two fifths occur once, and the top ten carry 0.75% to 0.9%. The specimen was CD4+ T cells sorted from blood. The receptors here all came from a human donor with alopecia areata.

The rearrangement uses TRBV5-1 and TRBJ2-3; TRBD1 matches at 8 bases. CDR3 length: 15 residues. The trim removed 2 bases at V and 0 bases at J, leaving 2 bases unmatched. CDR1 SGHRS and CDR2 YFSETQ come from the germline V gene. CDR3: CASSFGQGSTDTQYF. The DNA of the CDR3 is TGCGCCAGCAGCTTCGGACAGGGCAGCACAGATACGCAGTATTTT.

This clone turned up a few times. The chain couples TRBV29-1 to TRBJ2-7, with a tentative D call TRBD1 (6 bases). V lost 0 bases, J lost 3 bases, and 12 bases lay in between. This CDR3 comprises 14 residues. Germline CDR1 reads SQVTM; CDR2 reads ANQGSEA. The CDR3, as DNA: TGCAGCGTTGAAGATGGGGGACAAAGCTACGAGCAGTACTTC. Its translation: CSVEDGGQSYEQYF.

The table lists this clone with a few counts. The CDR3 nucleotides are TGTGCCAGCAGTCAAAACCGGGACAGGGACAATGAGCAGTTCTTC. It specifies CASSQNRDRDNEQFF. The chain joins TRBV7-9 to TRBJ2-1; 9 nucleotides align to TRBD1. Germline V lookup: CDR1 SEHNR, CDR2 FQNEAQ (reference sequence). There are 15 residues in the CDR3. V was clipped by 6 bases and J by 5 bases; unmatched bases: 8.

The V call is TRBV4-3, the J call TRBJ2-1; D ambiguous. Trimming removed 1 base at V and 8 bases at J, with 6 bases between. This CDR3 comprises 12 residues. Germline CDR1 is LGHNA and CDR2 is YSLEER. CDR3 coding DNA: TGCGCCAGCAGCCAAGGACGGGATGAGCAGTTCTTC. It specifies CASSQGRDEQFF.

The chain is built from TRBV29-1 and TRBJ1-2; perhaps TRBD1 as D (5 bases). The CDR3 is 13 amino acids. Trimming shortened V by 3 bases and J by 7 bases, and 15 bases separated the two germline ends. Germline assignment: CDR1 SQVTM and CDR2 ANQGSEA. The CDR3 bases are TGCAGCGTTGAGGGTGAGGGTGGGACTGGCTACACCTTC. This translates into CSVEGEGGTGYTF.

CDR3 sequence (DNA): TGTGCCAGTAGTATAAGAGGGGAAGGGTCCTACGAGCAGTACTTC. This encodes CASSIRGEGSYEQYF. V gene TRBV19 combines with J gene TRBJ2-7; D may correspond to TRBD1 or TRBD2 (5 bases each). Germline assignment: CDR1 LNHDA and CDR2 SQIVND (reference sequence). CDR3 length: 15 amino acids. With 2 bases removed from V and 1 base from J, the gap between germline ends came to 12 bases.

The chain is built from TRBV29-1 and TRBJ2-1; 8 bases agree with TRBD2. The length of the CDR3 is 14 residues. Trimming cost V 6 bases and J 8 bases; bases outside gene matches: 12. Germline V gene lookup returns CDR1 SQVTM and CDR2 ANQGSEA. The CDR3 here is CSVTFGLAIDEQFF. CDR3 DNA sequence: TGCAGCGTCACTTTCGGACTAGCAATCGATGAGCAGTTCTTC.

The chain employs TRBV28 and TRBJ1-3, with D perhaps TRBD1 (5 bases). This CDR3 comprises 13 residues. Germline V gene data show CDR1 as MDHEN and CDR2 as SYDVKM. The V end lost 7 bases, the J end lost 8 bases, and 15 bases lay between the germline ends. CDR3 amino acids: CASTAGGRYTIYF. The CDR3 bases are TGTGCCAGCACGGCGGGGGGTCGGTACACCATATATTTT.

The CDR3 region has the DNA TGTGCCAGCAGCTTAGGTGGTGAGCAGTTCTTC. Its protein is CASSLGGEQFF. V and J are TRBV11-2 and TRBJ2-1, with D hard to call. The CDR3 extends over 11 amino acids. The germline gives CDR1 SGHAT, CDR2 FQNNGV. The ends were cut back, 1 base at V and 9 bases at J, with 4 bases in the middle. The whole variable domain, remainder taken from reference TRBV11-2 and TRBJ2-1, is EAGVAQSPRYKIIEKRQSVAFWCNPISGHATLYWYQQILGQGPKLLIQFQNNGVVDDSQLPKDRFSAERLKGVDSTLKIQPAKLEDSAVYLCASSLGGEQFFGPGTRLTVL.

The chain uses TRBV30 and TRBJ2-7; TRBD2 is a possible D gene (5 bases). The CDR3 totals 13 residues. Germline CDR1 is GTSNPN and CDR2 is SVGIG (reference sequence). The CDR3 here is CAATRDVSYEQYF. The CDR3 DNA follows: TGTGCTGCCACTCGGGATGTATCCTACGAGCAGTACTTC.

V is TRBV30 and J is TRBJ2-3; perhaps TRBD1 as D (5 bases). This CDR3 is built from 14 residues. Germline V gene sequence: CDR1 GTSNPN, CDR2 SVGIG (reference sequence). V dropped 2 bases and J dropped 0 bases, with 9 bases sitting between them. The CDR3 here is CAWSMAGSTDTQYF. CDR3 coding DNA: TGTGCCTGGAGTATGGCAGGGAGCACAGATACGCAGTATTTT.

The table lists this clone with a few counts. V usage is TRBV6-5 and J usage is TRBJ2-3, with D perhaps TRBD2 (6 bases). Germline V gene lookup returns CDR1 MNHEY and CDR2 SVGAGI. The CDR3 totals 13 residues. Trimming pared 6 bases from V and 4 bases from J, leaving 11 bases between. The CDR3: CASSPRDSDTQYF. The CDR3 nucleotides read TGTGCCAGCAGCCCCCGGGACTCAGATACGCAGTATTTT.

This rearrangement joins TRBV5-1 to TRBJ2-7; maybe TRBD1 (6 bases). The CDR3 consists of 14 residues. The germline V gene has CDR1 SGHRS and CDR2 YFSETQ. Between the trimmed V and J ends, which lost 0 bases and 0 bases, there was a span of 7 bases. Here the CDR3 DNA reads TGCGCCAGCAGCTTGGTGGACAGCTCCTACGAGCAGTACTTC. This translates into CASSLVDSSYEQYF.

The chain employs TRBV20-1 and TRBJ2-5, with D unclear. The CDR3 runs 11 residues. The V end lost 1 base, the J end lost 5 bases, and 5 bases lay between the germline ends. Germline CDR1 reads DFQATT; CDR2 reads SNEGSKA (reference sequence). The CDR3 loop is CSARVGETQYF. In DNA, the CDR3 is TGCAGTGCTAGAGTAGGGGAGACCCAGTACTTC.

This clone was seen more than once but under ten times. This chain connects TRBV29-1 to TRBJ2-7; D assignment may be TRBD1 or TRBD2 (5 bases each). CDR1 SQVTM and CDR2 ANQGSEA come from the germline V gene. The CDR3 runs to 14 residues. Trimming cost V 3 bases and J 6 bases, with 18 bases left between them. CDR3 DNA sequence: TGCAGCGTTGAGGCCTCGCAGGGAGCCAGCGAGCAGTACTTC. Translating gives CSVEASQGASEQYF.

There are a few counts of this clone. Germline and junction disagree at one end, which may indicate a read error. The chain joins TRBV20-1 to TRBJ2-1; TRBD1 agrees at 8 bases. CDR3 size: 10 residues. Germline CDR1 reads DFQATT; CDR2 reads SNEGSKA (reference sequence). The CDR3 sequence: CSAGVIRGLF. In nucleotides, the CDR3 is TGCAGTGCCGGAGTTATCAGGGGGCTCTTC.

This clone was seen a handful of times. The chain carries TRBV4-1 and TRBJ2-5; 8 nucleotides line up with TRBD1. The CDR3 runs to 14 residues. CDR1 and CDR2 from the germline V gene are MGHRA and YSYEKL. V shed 1 base and J 4 bases; nucleotides not matched to a gene: 2. CDR3 in DNA: TGCGCCAGCAGCCAAGGGACAGGGCCAGAGACCCAGTACTTC. Translation gives CASSQGTGPETQYF.

The rearrangement links TRBV29-1 to TRBJ2-7; the match to TRBD1 covers 11 bases. Germline V gene data show CDR1 as SQVTM and CDR2 as ANQGSEA. The V and J ends lost 7 bases and 6 bases, in that order; junction bases with no gene match: 5. The CDR3 sequence is 12 residues long. CDR3 in amino acids: CSERTGGGEQYF. The CDR3 DNA reads TGCAGCGAGAGGACAGGGGGCGGCGAGCAGTACTTC.

The chain uses TRBV30 and TRBJ2-5; D remains unclear. CDR3 length equals 13 residues. Germline lookup yields CDR1 GTSNPN and CDR2 SVGIG (reference sequence). V was trimmed by 5 bases and J by 4 bases, leaving 14 bases between them. The chain's CDR3 is CAWGPELRETQYF. DNA for the CDR3: TGTGCCTGGGGACCCGAACTCCGAGAGACCCAGTACTTC.